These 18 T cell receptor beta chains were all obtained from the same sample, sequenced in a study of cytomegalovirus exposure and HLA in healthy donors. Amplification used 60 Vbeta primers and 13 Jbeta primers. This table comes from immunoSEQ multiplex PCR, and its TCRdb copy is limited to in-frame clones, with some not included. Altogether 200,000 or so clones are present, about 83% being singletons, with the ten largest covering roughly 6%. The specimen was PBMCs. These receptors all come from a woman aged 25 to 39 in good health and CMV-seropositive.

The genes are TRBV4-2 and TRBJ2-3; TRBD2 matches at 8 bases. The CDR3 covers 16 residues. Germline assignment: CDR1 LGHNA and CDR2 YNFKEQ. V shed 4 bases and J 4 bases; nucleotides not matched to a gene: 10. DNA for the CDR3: TGTGCCAGCAGCCCAAGGGGACTAGAATTCGCAGATACGCAGTATTTT. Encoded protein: CASSPRGLEFADTQYF.

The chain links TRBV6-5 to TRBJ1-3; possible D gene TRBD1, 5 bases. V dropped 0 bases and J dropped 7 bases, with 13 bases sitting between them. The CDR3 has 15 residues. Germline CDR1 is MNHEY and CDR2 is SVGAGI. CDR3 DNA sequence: TGTGCCAGCAGTTACTCTTTGGGGCAGAGGAACACCATATATTTT. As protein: CASSYSLGQRNTIYF.

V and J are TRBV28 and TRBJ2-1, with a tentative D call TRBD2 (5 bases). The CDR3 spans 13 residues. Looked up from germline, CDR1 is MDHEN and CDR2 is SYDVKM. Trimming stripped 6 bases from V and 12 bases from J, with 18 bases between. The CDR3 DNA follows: TGTGCCAGCAGGGGTACACTAGATGTGGCGCAGTTCTTC. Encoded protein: CASRGTLDVAQFF.

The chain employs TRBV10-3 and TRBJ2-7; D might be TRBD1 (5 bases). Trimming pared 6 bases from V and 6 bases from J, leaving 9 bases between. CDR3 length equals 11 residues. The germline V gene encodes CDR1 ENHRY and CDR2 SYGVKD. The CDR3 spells CAIRKGREQYF. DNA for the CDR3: TGTGCCATCAGGAAGGGGCGCGAGCAGTACTTC.

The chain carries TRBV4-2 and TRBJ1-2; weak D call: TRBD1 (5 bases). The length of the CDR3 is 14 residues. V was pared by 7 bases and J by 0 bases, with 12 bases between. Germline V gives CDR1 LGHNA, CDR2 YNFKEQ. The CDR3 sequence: CASTQDIANYGYTF. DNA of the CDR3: TGTGCCAGCACCCAGGACATTGCTAACTATGGCTACACCTTC.

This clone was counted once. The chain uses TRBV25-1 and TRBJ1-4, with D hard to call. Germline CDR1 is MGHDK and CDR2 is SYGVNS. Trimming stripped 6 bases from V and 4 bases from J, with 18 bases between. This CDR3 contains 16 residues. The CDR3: CASSGETTSLNEKLFF. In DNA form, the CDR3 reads TGTGCCAGCAGCGGCGAGACAACGAGCCTTAATGAAAAACTGTTTTTT.

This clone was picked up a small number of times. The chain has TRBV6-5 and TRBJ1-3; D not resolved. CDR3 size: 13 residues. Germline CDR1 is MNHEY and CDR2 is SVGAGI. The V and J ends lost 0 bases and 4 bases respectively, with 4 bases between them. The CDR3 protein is CASSYSQGNTIYF. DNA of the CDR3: TGTGCCAGCAGTTACTCTCAAGGAAACACCATATATTTT.

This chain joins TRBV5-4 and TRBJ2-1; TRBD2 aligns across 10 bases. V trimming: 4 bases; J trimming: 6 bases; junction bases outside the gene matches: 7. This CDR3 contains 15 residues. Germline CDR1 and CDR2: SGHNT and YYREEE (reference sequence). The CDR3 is CASSPQRGGRNEQFF. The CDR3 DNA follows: TGTGCCAGCAGCCCTCAGCGGGGGGGGCGCAATGAGCAGTTCTTC.

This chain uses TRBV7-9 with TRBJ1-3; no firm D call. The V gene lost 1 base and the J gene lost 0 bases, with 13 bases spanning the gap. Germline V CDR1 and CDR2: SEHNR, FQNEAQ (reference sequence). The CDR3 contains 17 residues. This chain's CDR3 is CASSLVGRRDSGNTIYF. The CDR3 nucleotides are TGTGCCAGCAGCTTAGTGGGTCGGAGAGACTCTGGAAACACCATATATTTT.

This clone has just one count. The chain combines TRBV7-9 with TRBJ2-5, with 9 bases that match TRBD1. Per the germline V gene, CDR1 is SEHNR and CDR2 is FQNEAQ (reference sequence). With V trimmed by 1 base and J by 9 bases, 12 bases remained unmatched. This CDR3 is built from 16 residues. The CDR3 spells CASSLDKGTGPRAQYF. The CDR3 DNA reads TGTGCCAGCAGCTTAGATAAAGGGACAGGGCCGAGGGCCCAGTACTTC.

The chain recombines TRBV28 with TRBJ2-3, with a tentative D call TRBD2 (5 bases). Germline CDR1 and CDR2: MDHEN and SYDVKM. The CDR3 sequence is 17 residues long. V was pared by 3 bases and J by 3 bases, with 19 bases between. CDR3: CASSLTLGEIGTDTQYF. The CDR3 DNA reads TGTGCCAGCAGTTTGACGTTGGGAGAAATCGGGACAGATACGCAGTATTTT.

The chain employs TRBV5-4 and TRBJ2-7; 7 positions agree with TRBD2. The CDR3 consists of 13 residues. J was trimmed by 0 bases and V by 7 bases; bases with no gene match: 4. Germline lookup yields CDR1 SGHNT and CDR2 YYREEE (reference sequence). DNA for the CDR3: TGTGCCAGCGGGTCTAGCGGCTCCTACGAGCAGTACTTC. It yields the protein CASGSSGSYEQYF.

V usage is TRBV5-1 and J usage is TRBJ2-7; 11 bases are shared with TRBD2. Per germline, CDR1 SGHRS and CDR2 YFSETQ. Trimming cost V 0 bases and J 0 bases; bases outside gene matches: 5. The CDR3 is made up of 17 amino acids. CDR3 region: CASSLGTSGLVSYEQYF. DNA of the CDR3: TGCGCCAGCAGCTTGGGGACTAGCGGGTTAGTCTCCTACGAGCAGTACTTC.

This CDR3 is CASSSQGSAYEQYF. The CDR3 DNA follows: TGCGCCAGCAGCTCCCAGGGCTCGGCCTACGAGCAGTACTTC. The chain carries TRBV5-1 and TRBJ2-7; maybe TRBD1 (5 bases). The germline V gene has CDR1 SGHRS and CDR2 YFSETQ. This CDR3 contains 14 residues. V shed 3 bases and J shed 2 bases, with 12 bases lying between them.

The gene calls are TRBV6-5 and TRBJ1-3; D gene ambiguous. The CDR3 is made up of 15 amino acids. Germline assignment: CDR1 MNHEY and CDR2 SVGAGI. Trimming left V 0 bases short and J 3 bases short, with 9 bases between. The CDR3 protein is CASSYSRGFGNTIYF. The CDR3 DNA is TGTGCCAGCAGTTACTCACGGGGTTTTGGAAACACCATATATTTT.

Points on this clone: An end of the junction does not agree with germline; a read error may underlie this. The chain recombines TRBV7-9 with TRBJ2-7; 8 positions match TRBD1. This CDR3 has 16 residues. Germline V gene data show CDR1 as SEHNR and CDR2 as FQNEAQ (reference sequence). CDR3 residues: CSSSQVGQGSTYEQYF. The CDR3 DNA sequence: TGTTCCAGCAGCCAGGTAGGACAGGGCAGTACCTACGAGCAGTACTTC. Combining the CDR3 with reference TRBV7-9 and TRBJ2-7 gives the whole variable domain DTGVSQNPRHKITKRGQNVTFRCDPISEHNRLYWYRQTLGQGPEFLTYFQNEAQLEKSRLLSDRFSAERPKGSFSTLEIQRTEQGDSAMYLCSSSQVGQGSTYEQYFGPGTRLTVT.

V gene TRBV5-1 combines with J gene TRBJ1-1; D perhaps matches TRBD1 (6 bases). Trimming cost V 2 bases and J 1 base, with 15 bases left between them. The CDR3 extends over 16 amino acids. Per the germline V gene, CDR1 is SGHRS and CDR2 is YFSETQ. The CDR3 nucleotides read TGCGCCAGCAGCTTTTATATGGCAGGGGCGAACACTGAAGCTTTCTTT. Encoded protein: CASSFYMAGANTEAFF.

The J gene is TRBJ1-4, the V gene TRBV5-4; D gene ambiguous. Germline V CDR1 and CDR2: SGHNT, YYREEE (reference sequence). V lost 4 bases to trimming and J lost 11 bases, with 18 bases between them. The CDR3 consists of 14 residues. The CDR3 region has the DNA TGTGCCAGCAGCGCGGATGGTAATTTTGGGAAACTGTTTTTT. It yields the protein CASSADGNFGKLFF.